The 26 T cell receptor beta chains below come from one sample, sequenced in a study of cytomegalovirus exposure and HLA in healthy donors. Both 60 Vbeta primers and 13 Jbeta primers went into the PCR. The assay was immunoSEQ multiplex PCR, and TCRdb's table has in-frame clones only and misses some. The profile shows about 83,000 clones, over 60% of them singletons. Sequencing was done on a sample of PBMCs. Receptors originate from a man aged 60 to 69 in good health and CMV-seronegative.

The CDR3 sequence: CASSLGPTSYEQYF. The CDR3 DNA is TGTGCCAGCAGCTTAGGGCCAACCAGCTACGAGCAGTACTTC. The gene calls are TRBV7-3 and TRBJ2-7; D gene ambiguous. The CDR3 is 14 residues long. Germline V gene sequence: CDR1 SGHTA, CDR2 FQGTGA. V gave up 2 bases and J gave up 3 bases, with 11 bases separating them.

This clone was counted between two and nine times. The V call is TRBV12-5, the J call TRBJ2-3; the D is unclear. This CDR3 comprises 14 residues. Trimming shortened V by 2 bases and J by 0 bases, and 6 bases separated the two germline ends. Germline CDR1 LGHNT, CDR2 FRNRAP. CDR3 loop: CASGLRLSTDTQYF. As DNA, the CDR3 is TGTGCTAGTGGTTTGAGACTCAGCACAGATACGCAGTATTTT.

V is TRBV19 and J is TRBJ1-3; D is undetermined. V was pared by 5 bases and J by 0 bases, with 8 bases between. The CDR3 spans 14 residues. Germline V gives CDR1 LNHDA, CDR2 SQIVND (reference sequence). DNA for the CDR3: TGTGCCAGTAGTCGGTACCTCTCTGGAAACACCATATATTTT. Residues: CASSRYLSGNTIYF.

This chain links TRBV2 with TRBJ2-7; 14 nucleotides line up with TRBD2. Germline loops: CDR1 SNHLY, CDR2 FYNNEI. Losses at the gene ends were 3 bases for V and 2 bases for J; bases not matched to a gene: 9. This CDR3 comprises 18 residues. The CDR3 coding sequence is TGTGCCAGCAGTGACGGGACTAGCGGGGGTGTACCTCCCTACGAGCAGTACTTC. Its translation is CASSDGTSGGVPPYEQYF.

The chain carries TRBV2 and TRBJ2-2; no firm D call. V was cut by 2 bases and J by 8 bases, with 9 bases left in between. Germline V CDR1 and CDR2: SNHLY, FYNNEI. The CDR3 has 13 amino acids. The CDR3: CASSENRRGELFF. The CDR3 DNA follows: TGTGCCAGCAGTGAAAATAGGCGGGGGGAGCTGTTTTTT.

In its sample, this clone was seen a few times. The chain has TRBV6-1 and TRBJ1-2; D gene uncertain. The V end lost 3 bases, the J end lost 11 bases, and 10 bases lay between the germline ends. The CDR3 covers 11 residues. Per the germline V gene, CDR1 is MNHNS and CDR2 is SASEGT. The CDR3 DNA follows: TGTGCCAGCAGTGACGACCGGCGGTACACCTTC. Translating it yields CASSDDRRYTF.

The gene calls are TRBV18 and TRBJ2-3; D ambiguous. The CDR3 spans 15 residues. V lost 2 bases to trimming and J lost 2 bases, with 11 bases between them. Germline V lookup: CDR1 KGHSH, CDR2 LQKENI. The CDR3 DNA is TGTGCCAGCTCACCAGCGTGGCTAGTCACAGATACGCAGTATTTT. Amino acids: CASSPAWLVTDTQYF.

This clone has just a few counts. This chain uses TRBV7-9 with TRBJ1-2; D gene ambiguous. This CDR3 region has 14 residues. The V gene's germline CDR1 is SEHNR and CDR2 FQNEAQ (reference sequence). V was shortened by 3 bases and J by 4 bases, with 12 bases between the two germline ends. The DNA of the CDR3 is TGTGCCAGCAGCTTGGACTCCACTAGCTATGGCTACACCTTC. Amino acids: CASSLDSTSYGYTF.

V usage is TRBV7-9 and J usage is TRBJ1-2, with 7 bases matching TRBD1. The germline V gene has CDR1 SEHNR and CDR2 FQNEAQ (reference sequence). After removal of 1 base from V and 4 bases from J, the junction contained 9 bases not matched to a gene. The CDR3 covers 16 residues. The DNA of the CDR3 is TGTGCCAGCAGCTTAGGCTCAGGGGGAACTCCCTATGGCTACACCTTC. This codes for CASSLGSGGTPYGYTF.

The chain employs TRBV5-1 and TRBJ2-7, with 10 nucleotides matching TRBD1. V trimming: 4 bases; J trimming: 5 bases; junction bases outside the gene matches: 6. This CDR3 has 14 residues. In germline, CDR1 is SGHRS, CDR2 YFSETQ. CDR3 amino acids: CASSTGTGVDEQYF. The CDR3 nucleotides are TGCGCCAGCAGCACCGGGACAGGGGTGGACGAGCAGTACTTC. The whole variable domain, filled in from reference TRBV5-1 and TRBJ2-7, reads KAGVTQTPRYLIKTRGQQVTLSCSPISGHRSVSWYQQTPGQGLQFLFEYFSETQRNKGNFPGRFSGRQFSNSRSEMNVSTLELGDSALYLCASSTGTGVDEQYFGPGTRLTVT.

This chain links TRBV9 with TRBJ2-7; TRBD1 matches 7 bases. CDR1 is SGDLS and CDR2 is YYNGEE in the germline V gene. After removal of 4 bases from V and 2 bases from J, the junction contained 6 bases not matched to a gene. The CDR3 runs 14 residues. The CDR3: CASSIGQAPYEQYF. The DNA of the CDR3 is TGTGCCAGCAGCATCGGACAGGCCCCCTACGAGCAGTACTTC.

The rearrangement links TRBV6-1 to TRBJ2-7, with 13 positions matching TRBD2. The CDR3 length is 16 residues. CDR1 and CDR2 (germline): MNHNS, SASEGT. After removal of 4 bases from V and 2 bases from J, the junction contained 5 bases not matched to a gene. The CDR3 reads CASSGLAGGPPYEQYF. The CDR3, as DNA: TGTGCCAGCAGTGGACTAGCGGGGGGCCCCCCCTACGAGCAGTACTTC.

The chain uses TRBV19 and TRBJ1-5; possibly TRBD1 for D (6 bases). Germline V gene data show CDR1 as LNHDA and CDR2 as SQIVND (reference sequence). V was pared by 8 bases and J by 0 bases, with 17 bases between. This CDR3 has 16 amino acids. CDR3 protein: CASQEDRAYSNQPQHF. The CDR3 nucleotides are TGTGCCAGTCAAGAGGACAGAGCTTATAGCAATCAGCCCCAGCATTTT.

This clone was seen a single time. CDR3 amino acids: CASSYIRLAGGSTDTQYF. The CDR3, as DNA: TGTGCCAGCAGCTACATTAGGCTAGCGGGGGGAAGCACAGATACGCAGTATTTT. The chain recombines TRBV14 with TRBJ2-3; 11 bases map to TRBD2. Germline V gene data show CDR1 as SGHDN and CDR2 as FVKESK. The CDR3 spans 18 residues. The trim removed 5 bases at V and 0 bases at J, leaving 10 bases unmatched.

This clone came up once. The rearrangement uses TRBV6-5 and TRBJ1-6, with 10 bases that match TRBD1. The CDR3 is 15 residues long. V lost 6 bases, J lost 9 bases, and 8 bases stayed unmatched. The germline gives CDR1 MNHEY, CDR2 SVGAGI. The DNA of the CDR3 is TGTGCCAGCAGCCTAGGACAGGGGGTTGGTTCACCCCTCCACTTT. Its translation: CASSLGQGVGSPLHF.

The chain joins TRBV5-5 to TRBJ2-1, with a weak D call TRBD2 (5 bases). Trimming took 0 bases from V and 7 from J, leaving 17 bases between them. CDR3 length: 16 amino acids. CDR1 is SGHKS, CDR2 YYEKEE, per germline (reference sequence). DNA for the CDR3: TGTGCCAGCAGCTTGGCCGTCCACCCCCCGGGGAATGAGCAGTTCTTC. It specifies CASSLAVHPPGNEQFF.

This clone came up a few times. The rearrangement links TRBV30 to TRBJ2-7; TRBD2 might be the D (6 bases). Trimming took 4 bases from V and 3 from J, leaving 19 bases between them. In germline, CDR1 is GTSNPN, CDR2 SVGIG (reference sequence). The CDR3 sequence is 15 residues long. The CDR3 sequence: CAWTRDSFTGYEQYF. In nucleotides, the CDR3 is TGTGCCTGGACCCGGGACTCCTTTACCGGCTACGAGCAGTACTTC.

This clone appeared a few times. V usage is TRBV11-2 and J usage is TRBJ2-2, with 13 bases lining up with TRBD2. The CDR3 is 15 residues long. The germline V gene encodes CDR1 SGHAT and CDR2 FQNNGV. With 5 bases clipped from V and 7 bases from J, the junction kept 4 bases outside the gene matches. CDR3 nucleotide sequence: TGTGCCAGCAGCCGGGGACTAGCGGGGCTCGGGGAGCTGTTTTTT. It is translated as CASSRGLAGLGELFF. The variable domain in full, with the rest retrieved from reference TRBV11-2 and TRBJ2-2, is EAGVAQSPRYKIIEKRQSVAFWCNPISGHATLYWYQQILGQGPKLLIQFQNNGVVDDSQLPKDRFSAERLKGVDSTLKIQPAKLEDSAVYLCASSRGLAGLGELFFGEGSRLTVL.

This clone was observed a handful of times. J is TRBJ1-1 and V is TRBV6-1, with 7 bases lining up with TRBD1. V was clipped by 2 bases and J by 5 bases; unmatched bases: 8. The CDR3 loop spans 15 amino acids. Germline values: CDR1 MNHNS, CDR2 SASEGT. CDR3 coding DNA: TGTGCCAGCAGTGAATCGAGGGGGCGCAGGACTGAAGCTTTCTTT. Protein: CASSESRGRRTEAFF.

With respect to this clone: Additional DNA sequences in this sample encode the identical CDR3. The chain links TRBV6-5 to TRBJ1-3; no clear D gene. The V and J ends lost 8 bases and 0 bases respectively, with 8 bases between them. This CDR3 is 13 amino acids long. CDR1 is MNHEY and CDR2 is SVGAGI in the germline V gene. The CDR3 DNA is TGTGCCAGCCGAGGATCCTCTGGAAACACCATATATTTT. Encoded protein: CASRGSSGNTIYF.

As for this clone: Its ends do not fully match the called genes, so a read error is possible. The genes are TRBV9 and TRBJ2-1, with D possibly matching TRBD2 (5 bases). The CDR3 has 14 amino acids. Per germline, CDR1 SGDLS and CDR2 YYNGEE. The DNA for the CDR3 is TGTGCCAGCAGCGTAGACCTCCCTCCGGGAAACGTTATCTTC. Its protein is CASSVDLPPGNVIF.

There are a few counts of this clone. The CDR3 sequence is CASSSGGTTNEKLFF. The CDR3 nucleotides are TGTGCCAGCAGCTCGGGGGGGACAACTAATGAAAAACTGTTTTTT. V is TRBV9 and J is TRBJ1-4, with D tentatively TRBD1 (5 bases). This CDR3 has 15 residues. V lost 4 bases to trimming and J lost 0 bases, with 10 bases between them. Germline V gene data show CDR1 as SGDLS and CDR2 as YYNGEE.

V is TRBV6-6 and J is TRBJ1-5, with 7 positions matching TRBD1. Germline CDR1 reads MNHNY; CDR2 reads SVGAGI (reference sequence). The junction had 10 bases not matched to a gene; V was cut back by 6 bases and J by 5 bases. The CDR3 is made up of 15 amino acids. CDR3 region: CASSPGTESDQPQHF. The CDR3 coding sequence is TGTGCCAGCAGCCCCGGGACAGAGAGTGATCAGCCCCAGCATTTT.

The gene calls are TRBV5-6 and TRBJ2-2; TRBD1 matches 9 bases. This CDR3 is built from 16 residues. Germline loops: CDR1 SGHDT, CDR2 YYEEEE. V shed 5 bases and J 6 bases; nucleotides not matched to a gene: 11. The CDR3 protein is CASRQTGGRRAGELFF. CDR3 nucleotide sequence: TGTGCCAGCAGACAAACAGGGGGCCGGCGGGCCGGGGAGCTGTTTTTT.

The chain carries TRBV19 and TRBJ1-1; 7 nucleotides match TRBD1. This CDR3 has 15 residues. V shed 6 bases and J 3 bases; nucleotides not matched to a gene: 10. Germline V CDR1 and CDR2: LNHDA, SQIVND (reference sequence). DNA of the CDR3: TGTGCCAGTAGCTTCCTGACAGGGCGGGACACTGAAGCTTTCTTT. This codes for CASSFLTGRDTEAFF.

This clone was recorded a few times. V usage is TRBV4-2 and J usage is TRBJ1-4, with 8 nucleotides matching TRBD1. Germline V lookup: CDR1 LGHNA, CDR2 YNFKEQ. CDR3 length: 17 residues. J lost 3 bases, V lost 0 bases, and 6 bases had no gene match. The CDR3 spells CASSQEAGGKANEKLFF. The CDR3 coding sequence is TGTGCCAGCAGCCAAGAGGCAGGGGGCAAGGCTAATGAAAAACTGTTTTTT.